Following are 21 T cell receptor beta chains from one sample sequenced in a study of shared clonotypes between healthy human individuals. Sequencing used immunoSEQ multiplex PCR; TCRdb keeps in-frame clones, though not all of them. The data show 2 million to 3 million clones, over 85% seen once. The sequencing sample was made of naive CD4+ T cells from PBMCs. Subset meaning: CD45RA+ positively selected. Source of these receptors: a man between 18 and 29 years old in good health. Some clones in this sample may be carry-over from other donors' samples.

The V call is TRBV6-5, the J call TRBJ2-7, with D possibly TRBD1 on 6 matching bases. The V end was cut by 8 bases, the J end by 0 bases, with 11 bases between. Germline assignment: CDR1 MNHEY and CDR2 SVGAGI. The CDR3 totals 13 residues. The CDR3 reads CASGGRGSYEQYF. DNA for the CDR3: TGTGCCAGCGGGGGCAGGGGCTCCTACGAGCAGTACTTC.

The rearrangement links TRBV19 to TRBJ1-5, with 10 bases that match TRBD1. The CDR3 has 15 amino acids. V trimming: 4 bases; J trimming: 4 bases; junction bases outside the gene matches: 4. CDR1 and CDR2 (germline): LNHDA, SQIVND (reference sequence). CDR3 in DNA: TGTGCCAGTAGTACGACAGGGGGCCCTAATCAGCCCCAGCATTTT. Its protein is CASSTTGGPNQPQHF.

This chain joins TRBV2 and TRBJ1-2; 8 nucleotides line up with TRBD1. Losses at the gene ends were 8 bases for V and 9 bases for J; bases not matched to a gene: 8. CDR1 SNHLY and CDR2 FYNNEI come from the germline V gene. This CDR3 contains 12 residues. The chain's CDR3 is CASLDRGPRYTF. Written as DNA, the CDR3 is TGTGCCAGCCTCGACAGGGGCCCTCGCTACACCTTC.

This rearrangement joins TRBV11-3 to TRBJ2-1; weak D call: TRBD1 (5 bases). Germline CDR1 reads SGHNT; CDR2 reads YENEEA. The CDR3 loop spans 13 amino acids. Trimming took 4 bases from V and 8 from J, leaving 12 bases between them. The CDR3 nucleotides are TGTGCCAGCAGCTCTGGGGTAGGGGATGAGCAGTTCTTC. This encodes CASSSGVGDEQFF.

The CDR3 sequence is CASSLIAGGHSYEQYF. The CDR3, as DNA: TGCGCCAGCAGCTTGATAGCGGGAGGCCACTCCTACGAGCAGTACTTC. V is TRBV5-1 and J is TRBJ2-7, with 10 positions matching TRBD2. This CDR3 has 16 residues. Germline V gives CDR1 SGHRS, CDR2 YFSETQ. Trimming cost V 1 base and J 0 bases; bases outside gene matches: 4.

The chain employs TRBV19 and TRBJ2-3; the match to TRBD2 covers 10 bases. Germline V gene lookup returns CDR1 LNHDA and CDR2 SQIVND (reference sequence). V lost 7 bases and J lost 4; bases outside the gene matches: 5. This CDR3 has 14 amino acids. CDR3 loop: CASKTSGSADTQYF. The CDR3 DNA reads TGTGCCAGTAAGACTAGCGGGTCGGCAGATACGCAGTATTTT.

This clone was seen only once. The genes are TRBV18 and TRBJ2-7; 8 nucleotides match TRBD1. The V and J ends lost 4 bases and 0 bases, in that order; junction bases with no gene match: 5. Germline V gene sequence: CDR1 KGHSH, CDR2 LQKENI. This CDR3 is 15 amino acids long. CDR3 region: CASSQQGGLSYEQYF. CDR3 sequence (DNA): TGTGCCAGCTCACAACAGGGGGGACTCTCCTACGAGCAGTACTTC.

The gene calls are TRBV7-2 and TRBJ2-5; the D is unclear. V gave up 1 base and J gave up 4 bases, with 13 bases separating them. Germline V gene data show CDR1 as SGHTA and CDR2 as FQGNSA. The CDR3 spans 15 residues. CDR3 in amino acids: CASSLVVLLAETQYF. DNA of the CDR3: TGTGCCAGCAGCTTAGTGGTCCTCCTGGCAGAGACCCAGTACTTC.

The V and J genes are TRBV29-1 and TRBJ1-2; 9 positions agree with TRBD1. The CDR3 totals 17 residues. V shed 1 base and J 3 bases; nucleotides not matched to a gene: 12. The V gene's germline CDR1 is SQVTM and CDR2 ANQGSEA. CDR3 loop: CSVEVSLTGTGHYGYTF. The CDR3 DNA follows: TGCAGCGTTGAAGTTAGCCTTACCGGGACAGGGCACTATGGCTACACCTTC. Variable domain in full (rest from reference TRBV29-1 and TRBJ1-2): SAVISQKPSRDICQRGTSLTIQCQVDSQVTMMFWYRQQPGQSLTLIATANQGSEATYESGFVIDKFPISRPNLTFSTLTVSNMSPEDSSIYLCSVEVSLTGTGHYGYTFGSGTRLTVV.

The gene calls are TRBV27 and TRBJ1-2; weak D call: TRBD1 (6 bases). CDR1 and CDR2 (germline): MNHEY, SMNVEV (reference sequence). This CDR3 has 15 residues. V was trimmed by 5 bases and J by 7 bases, leaving 20 bases between them. The CDR3 protein is CASSPLSSGAVGYTF. The CDR3 region has the DNA TGTGCCAGCAGTCCGTTGTCATCGGGGGCCGTTGGCTACACCTTC.

The chain couples TRBV7-3 to TRBJ2-7, with 7 bases fitting TRBD1. This CDR3 has 15 amino acids. V lost 1 base, J lost 6 bases, and 9 bases stayed unmatched. From germline, CDR1 is SGHTA and CDR2 FQGTGA. This chain's CDR3 is CASSLIATGKSEQYF. In nucleotides, the CDR3 is TGTGCCAGCAGCTTAATCGCGACAGGGAAGAGCGAGCAGTACTTC.

V usage is TRBV7-3 and J usage is TRBJ2-1; D is possibly TRBD2 (6 bases). V lost 3 bases to trimming and J lost 6 bases, with 9 bases between them. Per germline, CDR1 SGHTA and CDR2 FQGTGA. The CDR3 covers 13 residues. The CDR3 DNA is TGTGCCAGCAGCTTGACTAGTCTCAATGAGCAGTTCTTC. Amino acid sequence: CASSLTSLNEQFF.

The gene calls are TRBV7-3 and TRBJ2-2, with TRBD1 matching over 9 bases. The CDR3 is made up of 15 amino acids. Germline V gives CDR1 SGHTA, CDR2 FQGTGA. Unmatched junction bases numbered 3, after V lost 5 bases and J lost 2 bases. The CDR3: CASSQGQGNTGELFF. In nucleotides, the CDR3 is TGTGCCAGCAGCCAGGGACAGGGAAACACCGGGGAGCTGTTTTTT.

This sequence joins TRBV11-1 and TRBJ1-1; TRBD1 matches at 7 bases. CDR1 and CDR2 from the germline V gene are SGHAT and FQDESV (reference sequence). V lost 7 bases, J lost 4 bases, and 12 bases stayed unmatched. The CDR3 consists of 15 residues. Written as DNA, the CDR3 is TGTGCCAGCACCTTCGGACAAGGGGGCATCACTGAAGCTTTCTTT. Encoded protein: CASTFGQGGITEAFF.

This rearrangement joins TRBV6-4 to TRBJ2-2; D is unclear. The ends were cut back, 3 bases at V and 1 base at J, with 6 bases in the middle. Germline lookup yields CDR1 MRHNA and CDR2 SNTAGT. CDR3 length: 14 amino acids. The CDR3 spells CASSETGNTGELFF. CDR3 in DNA: TGTGCCAGCAGTGAAACGGGGAACACCGGGGAGCTGTTTTTT.

The chain links TRBV11-2 to TRBJ2-7; D uncertain. CDR3 length: 13 amino acids. Germline CDR1 and CDR2: SGHAT and FQNNGV. The V end was cut by 1 base, the J end by 1 base, with 5 bases between. The CDR3 coding sequence is TGTGCCAGCAGCTTAGCCCTGTCCTACGAGCAGTACTTC. It yields the protein CASSLALSYEQYF.

J is TRBJ1-2 and V is TRBV29-1; D might be TRBD1 (5 bases). Germline V gives CDR1 SQVTM, CDR2 ANQGSEA. This CDR3 contains 15 residues. Trimming took off 4 bases at V and 2 bases at J, with 17 bases between the two ends. The CDR3 protein is CSVGGYTGSNYGYTF. The CDR3 DNA follows: TGCAGCGTTGGAGGGTATACAGGATCCAACTATGGCTACACCTTC.

J is TRBJ1-6 and V is TRBV30, with D perhaps TRBD1 (5 bases). The CDR3 covers 13 residues. Germline V lookup: CDR1 GTSNPN, CDR2 SVGIG (reference sequence). Between the trimmed V and J ends, which lost 0 bases and 14 bases, there was a span of 14 bases. The CDR3 is CAWSVNGGEALHF. DNA for the CDR3: TGTGCCTGGAGTGTAAACGGGGGAGAGGCCCTCCACTTT. The full variable domain, its missing parts supplied by reference TRBV30 and TRBJ1-6, is SQTIHQWPATLVQPVGSPLSLECTVEGTSNPNLYWYRQAAGRGLQLLFYSVGIGQISSEVPQNLSASRPQDRQFILSSKKLLLSDSGFYLCAWSVNGGEALHFGNGTRLTVT.

Regarding this clone: Within the sample, other DNA sequences also encode this same CDR3. The chain employs TRBV9 and TRBJ1-1; TRBD1 is a possible D gene (6 bases). The length of the CDR3 is 13 residues. Trimming took 5 bases from V and 1 from J, leaving 9 bases between them. Per the germline V gene, CDR1 is SGDLS and CDR2 is YYNGEE. Written as DNA, the CDR3 is TGTGCCAGCAGTGAACAGGGGAACACTGAAGCTTTCTTT. Residues: CASSEQGNTEAFF. Full variable domain (missing parts from reference TRBV9 and TRBJ1-1): DSGVTQTPKHLITATGQRVTLRCSPRSGDLSVYWYQQSLDQGLQFLIQYYNGEERAKGNILERFSAQQFPDLHSELNLSSLELGDSALYFCASSEQGNTEAFFGQGTRLTVV.

On this clone: Other DNA sequences in the sample encode the same CDR3. The V and J genes are TRBV5-1 and TRBJ2-3; D gene uncertain. V was pared by 0 bases and J by 2 bases, with 10 bases between. The CDR3 length is 15 residues. The germline gives CDR1 SGHRS, CDR2 YFSETQ. CDR3 residues: CASSLEAVNTDTQYF. The CDR3 DNA reads TGCGCCAGCAGCTTGGAGGCTGTCAACACAGATACGCAGTATTTT. The full variable domain, in which reference TRBV5-1 and TRBJ2-3 provide the parts outside the CDR3, is KAGVTQTPRYLIKTRGQQVTLSCSPISGHRSVSWYQQTPGQGLQFLFEYFSETQRNKGNFPGRFSGRQFSNSRSEMNVSTLELGDSALYLCASSLEAVNTDTQYFGPGTRLTVL.

The gene calls are TRBV23-1 and TRBJ1-2, with no clear D. TRBV23-1 is an ORF, and what it does is uncertain. V lost 4 bases, J lost 7 bases, and 13 bases lay in between. This CDR3 has 13 residues. The CDR3 reads CASSLTCPAGYTF. The CDR3 DNA follows: TGCGCCAGCAGTCTTACCTGCCCTGCTGGCTACACCTTC.